This T cell receptor beta chain derives from a study of blood T cell repertoires in COVID-19. Profiled with immunoSEQ multiplex PCR; TCRdb holds only in-frame clones, not every one. The sample has 200,000 to 250,000 clones; around four fifths are singletons. Trimming removed 3 bases from V and 0 bases from J; junction bases left unmatched: 6. The CDR3 covers 16 residues. Germline CDR1 is SGHRS and CDR2 is YFSETQ. Sequenced material: PBMCs or T cells enriched from blood (not recorded which). The TCR was taken from a woman aged 45-65 years who had been exposed to COVID-19. The rearrangement uses TRBV5-1 and TRBJ1-3; TRBD1 aligns across 7 bases. CDR3 amino acids: CASSSSQGISGNTIYF. CDR3 coding DNA: TGCGCCAGCAGCTCTTCACAGGGGATCTCTGGAAACACCATATATTTT.